This T cell receptor (beta chain) was identified during a study of blood T cell repertoires in COVID-19. The CDR3 is made up of 17 amino acids. Using immunoSEQ multiplex PCR, the repertoire was profiled, and TCRdb retains in-frame clones only, with some absent. This table has approximately 300,000 clones, around 81% appearing once. The clonotype originates from a woman between 50 and 59 years old with active or convalescent COVID-19. This chain connects TRBV21-1 to TRBJ1-5; the table's D call TRBD1 went unverified against the DNA. TRBV21-1 is a known pseudogene. Sequenced sample: peripheral blood. This chain's CDR3 is CASSKRTETISNQPQHF. CDR3 coding DNA: TGTGCCAGCAGCAAAAGGACAGAGACTATTAGCAATCAGCCCCAGCATTTT.